What follows describes a single T cell receptor beta chain. Its antigen remains unknown. This entry comes from a study of shared clonotypes between healthy human individuals. Study-wide background: The study enrolled two women and a few men aged 18 to 49.

Regarding the study as a whole: Four donors held about 4.6% of naive CD4 clonotypes in common. Naive subsets generally had larger estimated richness than memory subsets. Blood was the sole source, and tissue repertoires probably differ.

Sequencing was performed with immunoSEQ multiplex PCR; in TCRdb, only in-frame clones are kept and a portion is missing. The sample contains about 1 million clones, roughly 80% of which appear only once. Looked up from germline, CDR1 is SGDLS and CDR2 is YYNGEE. The CDR3 covers 14 residues. The V end was cut by 4 bases, the J end by 4 bases, with 12 bases between. Sequencing input: memory CD4+ T cells sorted from blood. As for subset: CD45RA-negative fraction. The chain links TRBV9 to TRBJ1-3; D possibly corresponds to TRBD1 (5 bases). The source is a man between 18 and 35 years old in good health. In DNA, the CDR3 is TGTGCCAGCAGCCTCGGGACTTTGGGAAACACCATATATTTT. Translation gives CASSLGTLGNTIYF.